Listed here is a single T cell receptor (beta chain). The antigen is not known. Primers: 60 Vbeta forward and 13 Jbeta reverse. The repertoire was sequenced with immunoSEQ multiplex PCR; TCRdb's copy has only in-frame clones and lacks some. The table has about 190,000 clones, about 81% seen once. The sample comes from a study of cytomegalovirus exposure and HLA in healthy donors. Study background: Some 91 million unique TCRs from HLA-typed donors were held in an early release of data.

CDR3 length equals 15 residues. Germline V gene data show CDR1 as MGHDK and CDR2 as SYGVNS. V lost 6 bases, J lost 12 bases, and 27 bases lay in between. General study results and limits: Solely CMV serostatus was available to characterize immune exposure.

The chain employs TRBV25-1 and TRBJ2-7; D is perhaps TRBD1 (6 bases). The sequence came from a man aged 25 to 45 in good health and CMV-seropositive. Sequences were obtained from PBMCs. CDR3 amino acids: CASRPTPGTSDPLYF. CDR3 bases: TGTGCCAGCAGGCCCACCCCCGGGACAAGCGACCCTCTGTACTTC.